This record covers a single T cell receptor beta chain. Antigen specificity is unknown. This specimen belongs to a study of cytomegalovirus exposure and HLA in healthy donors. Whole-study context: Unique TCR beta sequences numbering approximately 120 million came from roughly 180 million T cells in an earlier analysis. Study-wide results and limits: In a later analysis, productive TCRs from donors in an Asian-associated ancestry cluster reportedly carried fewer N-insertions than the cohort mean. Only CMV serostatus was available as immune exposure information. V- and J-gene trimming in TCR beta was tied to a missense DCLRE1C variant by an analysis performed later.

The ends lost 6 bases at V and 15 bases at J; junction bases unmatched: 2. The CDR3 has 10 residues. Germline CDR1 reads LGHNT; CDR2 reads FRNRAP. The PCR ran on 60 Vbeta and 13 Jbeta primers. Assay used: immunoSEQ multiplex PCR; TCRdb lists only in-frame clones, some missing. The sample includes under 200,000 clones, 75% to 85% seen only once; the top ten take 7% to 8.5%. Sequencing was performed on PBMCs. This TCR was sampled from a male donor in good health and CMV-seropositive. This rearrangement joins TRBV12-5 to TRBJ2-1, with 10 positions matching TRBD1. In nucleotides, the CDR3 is TGTGCTAGTGGGGGACAGGGGCGGTTCTTC. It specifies CASGGQGRFF.